The 7 T cell receptor beta chains listed next were all sequenced from one sample in a study of identical twins. TCRdb recomputed calls from the 5' RACE reads with MiXCR, one row per CDR3 protein. The sample has a few hundred thousand distinct CDR3 sequences, roughly 18% seen once; the top ten hold roughly 12%. Sequenced: naive T cells sorted from blood. Receptors originate from a man aged 50-60 years in good health.

In its sample, this clonotype was seen many times. The V gene is TRBV4-2, the J gene TRBJ2-1; a weak D match, TRBD1 (6 bases). Trimming removed 4 bases at V and 7 bases at J, with 8 bases between. Germline V CDR1 and CDR2: LGHNA, YNFKEQ. The CDR3 has 12 residues. The DNA of the CDR3 is TGTGCCAGCAGCCCACAGGGAAATGAGCAGTTCTTC. It yields the protein CASSPQGNEQFF.

This sequence joins TRBV6-2 or TRBV6-3 and TRBJ2-4; D is undetermined. V was cut by 0 bases and J by 0 bases, with 15 bases left in between. Germline loops: CDR1 MNHEY, CDR2 SVGEGT. The CDR3 is made up of 18 amino acids. The CDR3 reads CASSYSRSGELAKNIQYF. CDR3 DNA sequence: TGTGCCAGCAGTTACTCCCGGTCAGGTGAACTAGCCAAAAACATTCAGTACTTC.

A remark on this clonotype: A much bigger clone sits one base away, suggesting this may be a read error. V usage is TRBV15 and J usage is TRBJ2-2; 7 bases are a match to TRBD1. Germline V CDR1 and CDR2: LNHNV, YYDKDF (reference sequence). This CDR3 has 17 residues. Germline trimming cut 7 bases from V and 2 bases from J; bases unmatched to any gene: 13. The CDR3 region has the DNA TGTGCCACCATCAAGGACAGGAGCCTGGCTAACACCGGGGAGCTGTTTTTT. Translation gives CATIKDRSLANTGELFF.

This clonotype was picked up many times. The chain joins TRBV6-1 to TRBJ2-2; a weak D match, TRBD1 (5 bases). Looked up from germline, CDR1 is MNHNS and CDR2 is SASEGT. The CDR3 spans 15 residues. Between the trimmed V and J ends, which lost 6 bases and 5 bases, there was a span of 16 bases. CDR3 in DNA: TGTGCCAGCAGACAGGTGTTTGAGTGGACCGGGGAGCTGTTTTTT. Residues: CASRQVFEWTGELFF.

J is TRBJ2-4 and V is TRBV10-3, with D uncertain. Germline CDR1 and CDR2: ENHRY and SYGVKD. Between the trimmed V and J ends, which lost 5 bases and 1 base, there was a span of 6 bases. This CDR3 is built from 13 residues. CDR3 DNA sequence: TGTGCCATCAGTCTTGAGGCCAAAAACATTCAGTACTTC. It is translated as CAISLEAKNIQYF.

The table lists this clonotype with many counts. CDR3: CSVAKRETQYF. The CDR3 coding sequence is TGCAGCGTTGCCAAGCGGGAGACCCAGTACTTC. The chain recombines TRBV29-1 with TRBJ2-5; tentative D call: TRBD2 (5 bases). Germline lookup yields CDR1 SQVTM and CDR2 ANQGSEA. The CDR3 spans 11 residues. The V end lost 4 bases, the J end lost 5 bases, and 8 bases lay between the germline ends.

The table lists this clonotype with a few counts. The chain has TRBV11-1 and TRBJ2-5; 7 bases are shared with TRBD1. With 4 bases clipped from V and 1 base from J, the junction kept 6 bases outside the gene matches. The CDR3 extends over 15 amino acids. Germline V CDR1 and CDR2: SGHAT, FQDESV (reference sequence). CDR3 protein: CASSSGTVGQETQYF. The CDR3 DNA reads as TGTGCCAGCAGCTCCGGGACAGTCGGCCAAGAGACCCAGTACTTC.